Described below is a single TCR beta chain sequence and its context. TCRdb called the 5' RACE reads again in MiXCR, with one record for every CDR3 protein. This table holds 300,000 to 400,000 distinct CDR3 sequences, approximately 14% found once. CDR3 length equals 12 residues. The germline V gene encodes CDR1 SGHNT and CDR2 YENEEA. The V end was cut by 0 bases, the J end by 10 bases, with 7 bases between. These data belong to a study of T-cell memory formation after mild COVID-19. This chain links TRBV11-3 with TRBJ2-1; D not resolved. This sequence originates from a man between 18 and 35 years old who had mild COVID-19 (a few samples of this study predate the infection). Cell type and time point are not known. Material for sequencing was PBMCs or a T cell subset sorted from them (not recorded which). Here the CDR3 reads CASSLDQREQFF. The CDR3 DNA is TGTGCCAGCAGCTTAGATCAAAGGGAGCAGTTCTTC.